This T cell receptor (beta chain) was observed in a study of cytomegalovirus exposure and HLA in healthy donors. Study details: When fewer than 500 donors were genotyped, roughly four fifths of them were found to fall in the Caucasian-associated ancestry cluster.

With regard to this clone: The junction shows a germline mismatch at one end, possibly a read error.

Use of 60 Vbeta and 13 Jbeta primers characterized the PCR. The assay was immunoSEQ multiplex PCR, and TCRdb's table has in-frame clones only and misses some. This table lists approximately 110,000 clones. Healthy donors of bone marrow made up the group. At the time of sampling, donors were nominally healthy, though unrecorded immune exposures were likely. The origin of this receptor is a man aged 25-40 years in good health and CMV-seronegative. The material sequenced was PBMCs.

Written as DNA, the CDR3 is TGTGCCAGCAGTTTGGACGGGAACTCTGAAGCTTTCTTT. It yields the protein CASSLDGNSEAFF. The V and J genes are TRBV28 and TRBJ1-1; D is uncertain. Germline CDR1 and CDR2: MDHEN and SYDVKM. The CDR3 is made up of 13 amino acids.